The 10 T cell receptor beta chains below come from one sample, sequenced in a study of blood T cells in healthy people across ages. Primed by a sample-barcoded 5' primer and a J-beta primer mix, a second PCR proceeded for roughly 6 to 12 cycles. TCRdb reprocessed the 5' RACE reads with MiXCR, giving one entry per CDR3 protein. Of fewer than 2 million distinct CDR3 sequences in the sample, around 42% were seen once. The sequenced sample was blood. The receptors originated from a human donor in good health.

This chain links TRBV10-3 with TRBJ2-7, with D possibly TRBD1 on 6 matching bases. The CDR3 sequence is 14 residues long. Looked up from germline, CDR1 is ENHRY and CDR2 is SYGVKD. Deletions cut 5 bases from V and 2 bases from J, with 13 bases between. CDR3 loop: CAISTYRDPYEQYF. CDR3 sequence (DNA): TGTGCCATCAGTACCTACAGGGACCCCTACGAGCAGTACTTC.

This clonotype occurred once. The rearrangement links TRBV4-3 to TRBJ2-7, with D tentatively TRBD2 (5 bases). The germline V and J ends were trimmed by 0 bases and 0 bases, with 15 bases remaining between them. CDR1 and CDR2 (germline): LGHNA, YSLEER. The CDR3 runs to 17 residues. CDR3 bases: TGCGCCAGCAGCCAAGAAAGTGACGGGGAATTCTCCTACGAGCAGTACTTC. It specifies CASSQESDGEFSYEQYF.

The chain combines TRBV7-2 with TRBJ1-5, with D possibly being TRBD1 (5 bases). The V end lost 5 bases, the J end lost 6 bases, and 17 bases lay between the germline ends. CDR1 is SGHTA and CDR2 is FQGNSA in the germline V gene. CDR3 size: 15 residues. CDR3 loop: CASSPGPPGGQPQHF. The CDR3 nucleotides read TGTGCCAGCAGCCCGGGACCGCCGGGCGGTCAGCCCCAGCATTTT.

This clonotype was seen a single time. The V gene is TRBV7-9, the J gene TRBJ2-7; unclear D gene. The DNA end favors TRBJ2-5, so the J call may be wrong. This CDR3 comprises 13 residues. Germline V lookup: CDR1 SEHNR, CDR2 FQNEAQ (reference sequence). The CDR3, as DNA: TGTGCCAGCAGCTTAGGAAGCCTAGAGACCCAGTACTTC. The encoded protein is CASSLGSLETQYF.

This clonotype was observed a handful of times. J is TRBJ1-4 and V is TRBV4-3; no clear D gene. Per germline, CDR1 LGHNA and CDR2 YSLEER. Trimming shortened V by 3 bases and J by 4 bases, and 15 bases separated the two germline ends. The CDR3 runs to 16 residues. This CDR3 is CASSHPNRDGNEKLFF. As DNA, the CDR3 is TGCGCCAGCAGCCATCCCAATCGCGACGGTAATGAAAAACTGTTTTTT.

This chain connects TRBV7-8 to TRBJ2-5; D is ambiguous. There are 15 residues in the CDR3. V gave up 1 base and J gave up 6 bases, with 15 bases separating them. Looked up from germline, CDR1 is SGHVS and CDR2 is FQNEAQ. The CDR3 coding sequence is TGTGCCAGCAGCTTAGTGGGTCAGGACCCTAAGACCCAGTACTTC. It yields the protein CASSLVGQDPKTQYF.

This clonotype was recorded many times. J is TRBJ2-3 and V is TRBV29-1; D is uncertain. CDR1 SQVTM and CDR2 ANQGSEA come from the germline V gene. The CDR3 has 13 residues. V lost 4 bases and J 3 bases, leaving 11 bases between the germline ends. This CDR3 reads CSVGGWNTDTQYF. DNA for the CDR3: TGCAGCGTTGGGGGATGGAATACAGATACGCAGTATTTT.

The CDR3 loop reads CASSQTSGGAREQYF. CDR3 coding DNA: TGTGCCAGCAGCCAAACTAGCGGGGGGGCCAGGGAGCAGTACTTC. The chain employs TRBV7-2 and TRBJ2-7, with 13 bases fitting TRBD2. Germline values: CDR1 SGHTA, CDR2 FQGNSA. This CDR3 region has 15 residues. The J segment lost 7 bases and the V segment lost 5 bases, leaving 8 bases of the junction unmatched.

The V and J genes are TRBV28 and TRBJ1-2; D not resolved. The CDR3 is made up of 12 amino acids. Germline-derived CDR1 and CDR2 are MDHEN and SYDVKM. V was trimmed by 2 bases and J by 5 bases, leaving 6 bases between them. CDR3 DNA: TGTGCCAGCAGTTTACCAGTATATGGCTACACCTTC. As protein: CASSLPVYGYTF.

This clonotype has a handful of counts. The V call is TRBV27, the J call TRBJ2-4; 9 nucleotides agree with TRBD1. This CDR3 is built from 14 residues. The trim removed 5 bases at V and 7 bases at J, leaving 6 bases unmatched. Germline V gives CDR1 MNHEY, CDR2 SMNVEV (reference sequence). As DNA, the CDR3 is TGTGCCAGCAGTCCCGGGACAGGGTATAACATTCAGTACTTC. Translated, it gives CASSPGTGYNIQYF.